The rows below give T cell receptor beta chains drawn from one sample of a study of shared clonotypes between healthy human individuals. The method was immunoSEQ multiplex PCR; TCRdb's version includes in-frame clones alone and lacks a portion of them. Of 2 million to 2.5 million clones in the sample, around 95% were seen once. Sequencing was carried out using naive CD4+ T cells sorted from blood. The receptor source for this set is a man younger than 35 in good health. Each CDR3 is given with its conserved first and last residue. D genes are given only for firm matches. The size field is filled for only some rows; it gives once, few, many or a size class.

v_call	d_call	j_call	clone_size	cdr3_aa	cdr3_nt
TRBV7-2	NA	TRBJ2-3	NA	CASSLGLARPDTQYF	TGTGCCAGCAGCTTAGGGTTAGCGAGACCAGATACGCAGTATTTT
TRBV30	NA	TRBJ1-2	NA	CAWSVGGTAYYGYTF	TGTGCCTGGAGTGTTGGGGGGACGGCATACTATGGCTACACCTTC
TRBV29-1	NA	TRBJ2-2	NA	CSVTGRNTGELFF	TGCAGCGTCACAGGGCGGAACACCGGGGAGCTGTTTTTT
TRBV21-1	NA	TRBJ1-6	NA	CASSKGGFSPLHF	TGTGCCAGCAGCAAAGGGGGGTTTTCACCCCTCCACTTT
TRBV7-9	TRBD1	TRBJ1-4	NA	CASSFGDRVDEKLFF	TGTGCCAGCAGCTTCGGGGACAGGGTGGATGAAAAACTGTTTTTT
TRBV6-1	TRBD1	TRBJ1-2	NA	CASSEVGTGGFYGYTF	TGTGCCAGCAGTGAAGTAGGGACAGGGGGTTTCTATGGCTACACCTTC
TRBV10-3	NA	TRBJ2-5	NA	CAISESGGGKTQYF	TGTGCCATCAGTGAGTCGGGGGGCGGGAAGACCCAGTACTTC
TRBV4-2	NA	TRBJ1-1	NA	CASSQDYHRGTEAFF	TGTGCCAGCAGCCAAGATTACCACCGGGGCACTGAAGCTTTCTTT
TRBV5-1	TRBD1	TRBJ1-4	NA	CASSLTSGQGREKLFF	TGCGCCAGCAGCTTGACCTCGGGACAGGGGAGAGAAAAACTGTTTTTT
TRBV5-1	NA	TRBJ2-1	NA	CASSPGGSALGGPYNEQFF	TGCGCCAGCAGTCCCGGTGGTAGCGCCCTGGGGGGCCCTTACAATGAGCAGTTCTTC
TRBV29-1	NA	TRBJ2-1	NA	CSVEPAYNEQFF	TGCAGCGTTGAGCCAGCCTACAATGAGCAGTTCTTC
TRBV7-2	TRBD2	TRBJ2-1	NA	CASSRKREGGYEQFF	TGTGCCAGCAGCAGAAAGCGGGAGGGAGGGTATGAGCAGTTCTTC
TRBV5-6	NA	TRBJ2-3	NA	CASSLVVSADTQYF	TGTGCCAGCAGCTTGGTGGTTAGCGCAGATACGCAGTATTTT
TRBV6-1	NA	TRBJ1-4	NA	CASCRVNEKLFF	TGTGCCAGCTGTAGGGTAAATGAAAAACTGTTTTTT
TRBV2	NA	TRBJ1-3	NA	CASSLWGDYGNTIYF	TGTGCCAGCAGTCTCTGGGGCGATTATGGAAACACCATATATTTT
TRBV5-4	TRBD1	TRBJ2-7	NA	CASSLTGTAYEQYF	TGTGCCAGCAGCTTAACCGGGACAGCCTACGAGCAGTACTTC
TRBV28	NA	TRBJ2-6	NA	CASLTGGSGANVLTF	TGTGCCAGCTTGACGGGTGGCTCTGGGGCCAACGTCCTGACTTTC
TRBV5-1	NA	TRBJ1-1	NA	CASSLRPWNTEAFF	TGCGCCAGCAGCTTGAGGCCGTGGAACACTGAAGCTTTCTTT
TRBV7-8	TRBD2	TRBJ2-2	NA	CASSFLPSGSTGELFF	TGTGCCAGCAGCTTCCTGCCTAGCGGGAGCACCGGGGAGCTGTTTTTT
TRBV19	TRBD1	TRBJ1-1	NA	CASRGQGASEAFF	TGTGCCAGTAGGGGACAGGGGGCATCTGAAGCTTTCTTT
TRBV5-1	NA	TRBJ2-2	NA	CASSLGTGGELFF	TGCGCCAGCAGCTTGGGTACTGGCGGGGAGCTGTTTTTT
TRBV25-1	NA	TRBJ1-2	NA	CASSEAVYGYTF	TGTGCCAGCAGTGAGGCCGTTTATGGCTACACCTTC
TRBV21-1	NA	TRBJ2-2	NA	CASSPRTRANTGELFF	TGTGCCAGCAGCCCACGGACTAGGGCGAACACCGGGGAGCTGTTTTTT
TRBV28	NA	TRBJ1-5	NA	CASSLSTGTAQPQHF	TGTGCCAGCAGTTTAAGTACAGGGACGGCTCAGCCCCAGCATTTT
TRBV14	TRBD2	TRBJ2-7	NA	CASSQVRGRADEQYF	TGTGCCAGCAGCCAAGTGCGCGGGAGGGCGGACGAGCAGTACTTC
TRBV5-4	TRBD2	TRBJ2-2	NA	CASSTGTRRTTGELFF	TGTGCCAGCAGCACCGGGACTAGACGAACTACCGGGGAGCTGTTTTTT
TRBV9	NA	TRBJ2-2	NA	CASSVTAGNTGELFF	TGTGCCAGCAGCGTAACAGCGGGGAACACCGGGGAGCTGTTTTTT
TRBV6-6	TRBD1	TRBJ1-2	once	CASSYTDRTNYGYTF	TGTGCCAGCAGTTACACGGACAGGACTAACTATGGCTACACCTTC
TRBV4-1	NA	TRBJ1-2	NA	CASSQTIGTPLANYGYTF	TGCGCCAGCAGCCAAACCATCGGGACTCCCCTAGCTAACTATGGCTACACCTTC
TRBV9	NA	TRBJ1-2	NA	CASSVEMGAQNYGYTF	TGTGCCAGCAGCGTAGAGATGGGCGCGCAAAACTATGGCTACACCTTC
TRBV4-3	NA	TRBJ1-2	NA	CASSQDRLATAALLF	TGCGCCAGCAGCCAAGATCGCCTAGCAACGGCCGCCCTTTTGTTC
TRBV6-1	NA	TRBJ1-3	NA	CASRQRPSRGNTIYF	TGTGCCAGCAGACAAAGGCCATCCCGGGGAAACACCATATATTTT
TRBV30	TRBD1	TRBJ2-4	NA	CAWKQGTGLAKNIQYF	TGTGCCTGGAAACAGGGGACAGGGCTAGCCAAAAACATTCAGTACTTC
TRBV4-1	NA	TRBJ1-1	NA	CASSQGQGYNEAFF	TGCGCCAGCAGCCAAGGGCAGGGGTATAATGAAGCTTTCTTT
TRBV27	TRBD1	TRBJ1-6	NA	CASSLRGQGNSYNSPLHF	TGTGCCAGCAGTTTAAGGGGACAGGGGAACTCCTATAATTCACCCCTCCACTTT
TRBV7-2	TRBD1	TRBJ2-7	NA	CASSSRDRASYEQYF	TGTGCCAGCAGCTCCCGGGACAGGGCCTCCTACGAGCAGTACTTC
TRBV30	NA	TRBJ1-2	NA	CAWTGRDDGYGYTF	TGTGCCTGGACCGGGCGCGATGATGGCTATGGCTACACCTTC
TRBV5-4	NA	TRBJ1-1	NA	CASSRGTGNTEAFF	TGTGCCAGCAGCCGCGGGACGGGGAACACTGAAGCTTTCTTT
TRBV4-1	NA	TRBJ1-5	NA	CASSQGGAGKSHQPQHF	TGCGCCAGCAGCCAAGGCGGGGCAGGGAAATCCCATCAGCCCCAGCATTTT
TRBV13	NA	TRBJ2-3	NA	CASSLVSWGGNTDTQYF	TGTGCCAGCAGCTTAGTTTCGTGGGGGGGCAACACAGATACGCAGTATTTT
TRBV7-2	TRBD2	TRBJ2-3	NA	CASSLVSSGRQDTQYF	TGTGCCAGCAGCTTAGTATCTAGCGGGAGACAAGATACGCAGTATTTT
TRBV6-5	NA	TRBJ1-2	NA	CASRPDRLSGYTF	TGTGCCAGCAGACCCGACAGGTTAAGCGGCTACACCTTC
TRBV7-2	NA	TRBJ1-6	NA	CASSLALGLQLVSPLHF	TGTGCCAGCAGCTTAGCGCTGGGTTTACAGTTAGTCTCACCCCTCCACTTT
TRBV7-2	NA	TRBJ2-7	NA	CASRFSQGSGEQYF	TGTGCCAGCAGATTTTCTCAGGGTTCCGGCGAGCAGTACTTC
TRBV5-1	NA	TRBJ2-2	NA	CASSLSGYGTGELFF	TGCGCCAGCAGCTTGTCGGGGTATGGCACCGGGGAGCTGTTTTTT
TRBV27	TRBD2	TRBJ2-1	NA	CASSLLGGSNDEQFF	TGTGCCAGCAGTTTACTCGGCGGGAGTAATGATGAGCAGTTCTTC
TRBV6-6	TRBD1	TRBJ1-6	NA	CASSPAGGAGNSPLHF	TGTGCCAGCAGCCCAGCAGGGGGCGCGGGTAATTCACCCCTCCACTTT
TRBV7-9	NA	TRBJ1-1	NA	CASSLAESMNTEAFF	TGTGCCAGCAGCTTAGCGGAGAGCATGAACACTGAAGCTTTCTTT
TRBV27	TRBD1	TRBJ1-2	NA	CASSPERPGQGRYGYTF	TGTGCCAGCAGTCCCGAACGCCCGGGACAGGGAAGGTATGGCTACACCTTC
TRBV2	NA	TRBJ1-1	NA	CASTPTRMNTEAFF	TGTGCCAGCACCCCAACTAGGATGAACACTGAAGCTTTCTTT
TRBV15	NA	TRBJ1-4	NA	CATSKTIDEKLFF	TGTGCCACCAGCAAAACTATCGATGAAAAACTGTTTTTT